Detailed here is one T cell receptor beta chain. The junction does not match germline at one end; this may be a read error. This sample was included in a study of blood T cell repertoires in COVID-19. Per germline, CDR1 MNHEY and CDR2 SVGEGT. This CDR3 is built from 15 residues. TCRdb's table, derived via immunoSEQ multiplex PCR, lists solely in-frame clones and lacks some. The table has about 200,000 clones, roughly four fifths seen once. The sample was PBMCs or T cells enriched from blood (not recorded which). The clonotype originates from a man aged 35-49 years who had recovered from COVID-19. The rearrangement links TRBV6-2 or TRBV6-3 to TRBJ2-5; D is perhaps TRBD1 (5 bases). The CDR3: CASSYPTELQEAQYF. The DNA for the CDR3 is TGTGCCAGCAGTTACCCGACAGAACTCCAAGAGGCCCAGTACTTC.